The T cell receptor beta chain described here comes from a study of radiation and T cells in renal cell carcinoma. The time point was: blood 2 weeks post-SBRT. Treatment specified: 15 Gy SBRT to primary tumor, nephrectomy 4 weeks later. After SBRT, blood was collected at 2 and 4 weeks, plus baseline. Libraries were prepared by immunoSEQ multiplex PCR; TCRdb keeps only in-frame clonotypes and omits some of them. The data contain tens of thousands of clones, roughly four fifths of them singletons. The specimen was blood, collected from a patient whose treatment included radiotherapy and nephrectomy. The receptor's source is a man aged 55 to 70 with renal cell carcinoma.

The DNA of the CDR3 is TGTGCCTGGAGTTCTGACAGCCACTACGAGCAGTACGTC. Protein: CAWSSDSHYEQYV. The J gene is TRBJ2-7, the V gene TRBV30, with D possibly TRBD1 on 5 matching bases. The germline gives CDR1 GTSNPN, CDR2 SVGIG (reference sequence). This CDR3 is built from 13 residues. V lost 2 bases, J lost 3 bases, and 11 bases lay in between.